This T cell receptor beta chain stems from a study of T-cell reconstitution after alpha-beta-depleted transplantation in children. Researchers prepared the TCRbeta library using unique molecular identifiers, the study reports. TCRdb ran MiXCR on the PCR reads and lists one entry per CDR3 protein. The sample lists some 200,000 distinct CDR3 sequences; approximately 9% were seen once. The CDR3 is made up of 12 amino acids. The V gene lost 5 bases and the J gene lost 10 bases, with 12 bases spanning the gap. Per germline, CDR1 LGHDT and CDR2 YNNKEL (reference sequence). This clonotype occurred many times.

The source material was PBMCs from the stem cell graft donor, sampled from the stem cell graft. The V and J genes are TRBV3-1 and TRBJ2-1; a possible D gene is TRBD2 (6 bases). This receptor was taken from a human donor who donated a stem cell graft to a child with acute lymphoblastic leukemia. CDR3 sequence reads: CASSASVGEQFF. The CDR3 region has the DNA TGTGCCAGCAGCGCTAGCGTGGGCGAGCAGTTCTTC.